This T cell receptor beta chain originates from a study of T cell clonotyping in hematopoietic cell transplantation. Note on this clone: The antigen is unknown.

Blood collection times were about day -28 and days 30, 100, 180 posttransplant. The CDR3 is made up of 11 amino acids. The V end lost 5 bases, the J end lost 8 bases, and 6 bases lay between the germline ends. Germline CDR1 and CDR2: SEHNR and FQNEAQ (reference sequence). Regarding the study as a whole: Recipient TCR diversity dropped after transplant; expanded clonotypes rose from day 30 to 180.

Sequenced by immunoSEQ multiplex PCR; TCRdb stores in-frame clones only, minus some. The table lists some 15,000 clones, more than 75% of them singletons. The source is a male patient between 60 and 69 years old who had an allogeneic stem cell transplant from a related donor, so the T cells may come from the graft donor. Some clones in this sample may be carry-over from other donors' samples. This chain connects TRBV7-9 to TRBJ1-4, with no clear D. The sequencing used PBMCs, collected 100 days after allogeneic stem cell transplant. The CDR3 DNA sequence: TGTGCCAGCAGCCCCCGGGAAAAACTGTTTTTT. It codes for CASSPREKLFF.